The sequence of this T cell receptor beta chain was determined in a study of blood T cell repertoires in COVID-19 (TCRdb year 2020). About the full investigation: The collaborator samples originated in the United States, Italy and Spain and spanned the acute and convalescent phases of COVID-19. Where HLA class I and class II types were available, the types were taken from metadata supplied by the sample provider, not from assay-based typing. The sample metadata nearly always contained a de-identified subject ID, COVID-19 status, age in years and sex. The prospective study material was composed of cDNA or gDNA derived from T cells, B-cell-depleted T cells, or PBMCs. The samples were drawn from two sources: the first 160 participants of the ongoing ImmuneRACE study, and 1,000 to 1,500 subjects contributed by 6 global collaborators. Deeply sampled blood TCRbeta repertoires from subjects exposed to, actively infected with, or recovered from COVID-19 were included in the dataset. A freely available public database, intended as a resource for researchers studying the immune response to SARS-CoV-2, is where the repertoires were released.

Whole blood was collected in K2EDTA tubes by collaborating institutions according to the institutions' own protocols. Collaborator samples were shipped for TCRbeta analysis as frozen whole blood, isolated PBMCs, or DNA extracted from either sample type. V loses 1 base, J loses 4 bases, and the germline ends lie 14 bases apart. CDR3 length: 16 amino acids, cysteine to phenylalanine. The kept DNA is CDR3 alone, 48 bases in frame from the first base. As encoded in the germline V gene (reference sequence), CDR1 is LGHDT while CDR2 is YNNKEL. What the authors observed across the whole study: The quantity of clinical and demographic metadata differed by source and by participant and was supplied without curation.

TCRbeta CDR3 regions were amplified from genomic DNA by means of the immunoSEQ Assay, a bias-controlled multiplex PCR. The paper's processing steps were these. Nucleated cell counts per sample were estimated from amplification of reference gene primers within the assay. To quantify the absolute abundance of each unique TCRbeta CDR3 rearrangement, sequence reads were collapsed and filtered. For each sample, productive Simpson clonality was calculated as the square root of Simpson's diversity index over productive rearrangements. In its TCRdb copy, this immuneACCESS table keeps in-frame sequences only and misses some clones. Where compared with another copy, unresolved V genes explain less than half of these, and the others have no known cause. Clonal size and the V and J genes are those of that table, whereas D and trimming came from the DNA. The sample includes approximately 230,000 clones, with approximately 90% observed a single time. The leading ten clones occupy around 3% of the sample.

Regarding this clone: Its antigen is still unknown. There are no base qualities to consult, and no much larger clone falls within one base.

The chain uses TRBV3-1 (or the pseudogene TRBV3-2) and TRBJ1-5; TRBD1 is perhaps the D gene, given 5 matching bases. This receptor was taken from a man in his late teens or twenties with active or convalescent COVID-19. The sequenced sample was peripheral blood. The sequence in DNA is TGTGCCAGCAGCCAAGGGGTTTTGGGGGGGAATCAGCCCCAGCATTTT. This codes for CASSQGVLGGNQPQHF.